The source of this T cell receptor beta chain is a study of cytomegalovirus exposure and HLA in healthy donors. Overall study context: Samples from HLA-typed donors yielded 65 million to 90 million unique TCRs in an early data release. Roughly 80% of approximately 400 genotyped donors fell in the Caucasian-associated ancestry cluster.

In its sample, this clone was seen a few times. What it recognizes is unknown. V lost 8 bases and J lost 9; bases outside the gene matches: 10. The CDR3 loop spans 13 amino acids. Germline lookup yields CDR1 GTSNPN and CDR2 SVGIG (reference sequence). Study findings and constraints: As immune exposure information, only CMV serostatus was available.

It was with 60 Vbeta and 13 Jbeta primers that the PCR ran. The repertoire was sequenced with immunoSEQ multiplex PCR; TCRdb's copy has only in-frame clones and lacks some. The profile shows hundreds of thousands of clones, about 80% of them singletons. The sequencing sample was made of PBMCs. This receptor was taken from a man aged 18 to 29 in good health and CMV-seronegative. J is TRBJ1-6 and V is TRBV30, with 7 nucleotides matching TRBD1. The CDR3 nucleotides are TGTGCCGTCATACAGGGGCAGGGTTCACCCCTCCACTTT. Amino acids: CAVIQGQGSPLHF.